This T cell receptor beta chain was retrieved from a study of blood T cell repertoires in COVID-19. Study overall: Donors in the United States, Italy and Spain gave samples during acute or convalescent COVID-19. In each case, the material was cDNA or gDNA derived from T cells, B-cell-depleted T cells, or PBMCs.

Original processing notes: Reference gene primer amplification gave estimated nucleated cell counts. The protocol was immunoSEQ multiplex PCR, while the TCRdb copy is restricted to in-frame clones and leaves out a portion. The V and J calls and clone size come from that table; D and trimming were worked out from the DNA. The sample comprises roughly 260,000 clones, more than 75% of which are singletons, and approximately 9.8% rests with the top ten. This TCR was recovered from a man in his forties or fifties who had recovered from COVID-19. Sequenced input: peripheral blood.

The CDR3 DNA reads TGTGCCAGCAGCTTGCGATGGGGTTTAGGGGCAAACTATGGCTACACCTTC. Translating gives CASSLRWGLGANYGYTF. The chain recombines TRBV5-5 with TRBJ1-2; D possibly corresponds to TRBD1 (5 bases). This CDR3 spans 17 amino acids. V was cut by 1 base and J by 2 bases, with 18 bases left in between. Germline V CDR1 and CDR2: SGHKS, YYEKEE (reference sequence).